This is a list of T cell receptor beta chains from one sample in a study of identifying expanded T cells in peripheral blood. Generated by immunoSEQ multiplex PCR, the TCRdb table keeps only in-frame clones and is missing some. Of about 100,000 clones listed, over 75% are singletons. The sample comprised blood. The receptors were gathered from a person aged 18 to 70 in good health. Both conserved end residues are part of each CDR3. Fields, in order: J gene, D gene, V gene, CDR3 protein, CDR3 DNA. A D gene is named only where the DNA matches it firmly.

>TRBJ2-7|NA|TRBV18
CASSPPHGYYGEQYF
TGTGCCAGCTCACCACCTCATGGGTATTATGGCGAGCAGTACTTC
>TRBJ1-2|TRBD1|TRBV2
CASSLDREIYGYTF
TGTGCCAGCAGTCTGGACAGGGAAATCTATGGCTACACCTTC
>TRBJ1-4|NA|TRBV14
CASSHHTQSSNEKLFF
TGTGCCAGCAGCCATCACACACAGAGCAGTAATGAAAAACTGTTTTTT
>TRBJ1-4|TRBD1|TRBV11-1
CATATGGEEKLFF
TGTGCCACCGCGACAGGGGGAGAGGAAAAACTGTTTTTT
>TRBJ1-1|NA|TRBV18
CASSGGPNTEAFF
TGTGCCAGCTCAGGAGGTCCAAACACTGAAGCTTTCTTT
>TRBJ2-3|NA|TRBV11-2
CASSLEPAPPGDTQYF
TGTGCCAGCAGCTTAGAACCGGCCCCTCCGGGCGATACGCAGTATTTT
>TRBJ2-7|NA|TRBV29-1
CSVVGGPSYEQYF
TGCAGCGTTGTCGGGGGCCCTTCCTACGAGCAGTACTTC
>TRBJ1-5|NA|TRBV27
CASSAGTPPYSNQPQHF
TGTGCCAGCAGCGCCGGGACACCGCCATATAGCAATCAGCCCCAGCATTTT
>TRBJ1-1|NA|TRBV6-6
CASSYSLDRAFF
TGTGCCAGCAGTTACTCGCTGGACCGGGCTTTCTTT
>TRBJ1-1|NA|TRBV19
CASSIGPQAPSTEAFF
TGTGCCAGTAGTATAGGTCCACAGGCCCCGAGCACTGAAGCTTTCTTT
>TRBJ2-5|NA|TRBV11-2
CASGFRTGETQYF
TGTGCCAGCGGGTTCAGGACGGGAGAGACCCAGTACTTC
>TRBJ1-2|TRBD1|TRBV10-3
CAISPGTGDIYGYTF
TGTGCCATCTCGCCAGGGACAGGGGATATCTATGGCTACACCTTC
>TRBJ1-1|NA|TRBV6-1
CASRADRLNTEAFF
TGTGCCAGCAGAGCCGACAGGTTGAACACTGAAGCTTTCTTT
>TRBJ2-7|TRBD1|TRBV27
CASSLTGGTYEQYF
TGTGCCAGCAGTCTGACAGGGGGGACCTACGAGCAGTACTTC
>TRBJ2-6|NA|TRBV4-2
CASSQDRSGGANVLTF
TGTGCCAGCAGCCAAGATAGAAGCGGTGGGGCCAACGTCCTGACTTTC
>TRBJ1-5|NA|TRBV30
CAWGRGANQPQHF
TGTGCCTGGGGGAGGGGGGCGAATCAGCCCCAGCATTTT